The T cell receptor beta chain under discussion was sequenced for a study of tumor-infiltrating lymphocytes in primary liver carcinoma. General study findings and limits: Present in all five tumor regions were only about 7-25% of the top clones.

The roughly 19-32 mg bulk tissue piece was not sorted before simultaneous RNA and DNA extraction. Separate regions, five per tumor, were sampled. Making TCR beta cDNA involved roughly 0.55 ug total RNA and a constant-region primer. Libraries for TCR beta were built through three nested multiplex PCR rounds, which together made up a slightly modified ARM-PCR procedure. A C-beta reverse primer and TRBV1-TRBV30 forward primers served in each of the first two PCR rounds, at about 10 cycles apiece. TCRdb analysed the multiplex PCR reads with MiXCR anew, one entry per CDR3 protein. The sample lists tens of thousands of distinct CDR3 sequences, roughly 72% occurring once. This clonotype was observed many times. As yet, its antigen is unknown. Germline CDR1 MNHGY, CDR2 SVAAGI. Trimming took 4 bases from V and 2 from J, leaving 17 bases between them. The CDR3 is 17 residues long.

The source is a man aged 35 to 55 with primary liver carcinoma and hepatitis B virus infection. Sequences were obtained from liver tumor tissue from sampling region 1. Subset indicated: tumor region T1, superior pole. The chain recombines TRBV6-9 with TRBJ1-4; possible D gene TRBD1, 6 bases. CDR3 amino acids: CASSSTGSRPTNEKLFF. The DNA of the CDR3 is TGTGCCAGCAGTTCGACAGGATCTCGTCCCACTAATGAAAAACTGTTTTTT.